The clone carrying this T cell receptor (beta chain) was detected many times. Its antigen is not identified. This entry is derived from a study of T cell repertoires in cytomegalovirus infection. Background on the study: Indications of both CMV infection and matching HLA type were provided by public TCR beta signatures. Overall study findings and caveats: Predominance within the ex vivo response was attributable to HLA-C-restricted CMV-specific TCR beta clonotypes. Based on cumulative public TCR beta family frequency, carriers of CMV plus the relevant HLA were identified.

From germline, CDR1 is SGHVS and CDR2 FNYEAQ. V lost 0 bases and J 5 bases, leaving 10 bases between the germline ends. The CDR3 spans 14 residues. From the reads, TCRdb called clonotypes with MiXCR, one entry per CDR3 protein. The sample carries hundreds of thousands of distinct CDR3 sequences, approximately 18% recorded once. The J gene is TRBJ2-5, the V gene TRBV7-6; either TRBD1 or TRBD2 may fit D (5 bases each). The receptor was derived from a human donor in good health (CMV status not recorded). Some clones in this sample may be carry-over from other donors' samples. The sequenced sample consisted of PBMCs. The CDR3 reads CASSLAGVRETQYF. The CDR3 DNA is TGTGCCAGCAGCTTAGCGGGGGTCCGGGAGACCCAGTACTTC.